The 19 T cell receptor beta chains given below trace back to one sample, sequenced in a study of T cell changes during pregnancy in multiple sclerosis. The method was immunoSEQ multiplex PCR; TCRdb's version includes in-frame clones alone and lacks a portion of them. Here the sample spans 59,000 or so clones, roughly nine tenths being singletons. The sample consisted of peripheral blood, taken in the third trimester of pregnancy. These receptors came from a female donor in good health, enrolled as a control in a pregnancy study.

The DNA for the CDR3 is TGTGCCAGCAGCTTTGGACAGGGAATCTCCTACGAGCAGTACTTC. Protein product: CASSFGQGISYEQYF. The chain joins TRBV13 to TRBJ2-7; TRBD1 agrees at 8 bases. V was pared by 3 bases and J by 0 bases, with 4 bases of the junction left unmatched. The CDR3 sequence is 15 residues long. Per germline, CDR1 PRHDT and CDR2 FYEKMQ (reference sequence).

The chain links TRBV11-2 to TRBJ2-1, with D perhaps TRBD2 (7 bases). This CDR3 region has 15 residues. Trimming pared 3 bases from V and 5 bases from J, leaving 14 bases between. Germline loops: CDR1 SGHAT, CDR2 FQNNGV. CDR3 sequence: CASSFLAGAHNEQFF. The CDR3 coding sequence is TGTGCCAGCAGCTTCTTGGCGGGGGCCCACAATGAGCAGTTCTTC. The full variable domain, with the rest looked up from reference TRBV11-2 and TRBJ2-1, is EAGVAQSPRYKIIEKRQSVAFWCNPISGHATLYWYQQILGQGPKLLIQFQNNGVVDDSQLPKDRFSAERLKGVDSTLKIQPAKLEDSAVYLCASSFLAGAHNEQFFGPGTRLTVL.

The CDR3 DNA reads as TGTGCCAGCAGCTTAGAGGGGGATCAGCCCCAGCATTTT. As protein: CASSLEGDQPQHF. The V gene is TRBV7-9, the J gene TRBJ1-5, with D perhaps matching TRBD1 (6 bases). Trimming left V 1 base short and J 5 bases short, with 6 bases between. The CDR3 consists of 13 residues. Germline V CDR1 and CDR2: SEHNR, FQNEAQ (reference sequence).

In its sample, this clone was seen once. The genes are TRBV11-3 and TRBJ1-4, with D possibly TRBD1 on 6 matching bases. The V end was cut by 3 bases, the J end by 8 bases, with 19 bases between. The CDR3 length is 16 residues. The germline CDR1 and CDR2 sequences are SGHNT and YENEEA. CDR3 nucleotide sequence: TGTGCCAGCAGCTTCGGAGCTGGGGGGGCCGAAGAAAAACTGTTTTTT. Its protein is CASSFGAGGAEEKLFF.

This clone was found a few times. The V gene is TRBV5-1, the J gene TRBJ2-7; a possible D gene is TRBD2 (5 bases). The CDR3 covers 13 residues. The V and J ends lost 2 bases and 5 bases respectively, with 11 bases between them. Germline V gives CDR1 SGHRS, CDR2 YFSETQ. The CDR3 coding sequence is TGCGCCAGCAGCTTCCTAGCAACCAACGAGCAGTACTTC. It codes for CASSFLATNEQYF.

The chain has TRBV19 and TRBJ2-7; D gene ambiguous. The germline V and J ends were trimmed by 0 bases and 4 bases, with 7 bases remaining between them. Germline V gene data show CDR1 as LNHDA and CDR2 as SQIVND (reference sequence). The CDR3 runs to 13 residues. The CDR3 DNA reads TGTGCCAGTAGTATAGACACAGCTTACGAGCAGTACTTC. It yields the protein CASSIDTAYEQYF.

The V gene is TRBV15, the J gene TRBJ2-7; 9 nucleotides agree with TRBD2. Trimming removed 5 bases from V and 3 bases from J; junction bases left unmatched: 8. Germline values: CDR1 LNHNV, CDR2 YYDKDF (reference sequence). This CDR3 contains 15 residues. Written as DNA, the CDR3 is TGTGCCACCAGCGACGCCCCGCGGGGGGGCTACGAGCAGTACTTC. This sequence encodes CATSDAPRGGYEQYF. Complete variable domain (other parts from reference TRBV15 and TRBJ2-7): DAMVIQNPRYQVTQFGKPVTLSCSQTLNHNVMYWYQQKSSQAPKLLFHYYDKDFNNEADTPDNFQSRRPNTSFCFLDIRSPGLGDTAMYLCATSDAPRGGYEQYFGPGTRLTVT.

This chain connects TRBV5-4 to TRBJ2-5; 8 positions match TRBD1. V lost 2 bases, J lost 5 bases, and 5 bases stayed unmatched. This CDR3 has 14 residues. Germline V gene data show CDR1 as SGHNT and CDR2 as YYREEE (reference sequence). The CDR3 loop reads CASSFRTGMETQYF. In nucleotides, the CDR3 is TGTGCCAGCAGCTTTCGGACAGGGATGGAGACCCAGTACTTC.

CDR3 sequence reads: CASSLLGQGDGYTF. For the CDR3, the DNA is TGTGCCAGCAGTTTACTGGGACAGGGCGACGGCTACACCTTC. This chain connects TRBV28 to TRBJ1-2; 9 bases match TRBD1. V shed 2 bases, J shed 8 bases, and the junction held 6 bases outside the gene matches. Germline values: CDR1 MDHEN, CDR2 SYDVKM. This CDR3 is 14 amino acids long.

This clone has a handful of counts. The chain links TRBV19 to TRBJ2-2; D perhaps matches TRBD2 (7 bases). The CDR3 runs to 14 residues. Germline V gene data show CDR1 as LNHDA and CDR2 as SQIVND (reference sequence). V was trimmed by 7 bases and J by 3 bases, leaving 12 bases between them. The CDR3 spells CASIGGDDTGELFF. CDR3 DNA: TGTGCCAGTATAGGGGGGGACGACACCGGGGAGCTGTTTTTT.

The V and J genes are TRBV11-3 and TRBJ2-5; TRBD1 matches at 7 bases. V trimming: 4 bases; J trimming: 4 bases; junction bases outside the gene matches: 6. The CDR3 covers 14 residues. The V gene's germline CDR1 is SGHNT and CDR2 YENEEA. CDR3 coding DNA: TGTGCCAGCAGCTCCGGACAGGTTCGAGAGACCCAGTACTTC. It translates to CASSSGQVRETQYF.

The chain recombines TRBV5-6 with TRBJ2-1; weak D call: TRBD1 (5 bases). Germline lookup yields CDR1 SGHDT and CDR2 YYEEEE. This CDR3 region has 14 residues. With 0 bases removed from V and 4 bases from J, the gap between germline ends came to 8 bases. CDR3 bases: TGTGCCAGCAGCTTGGACAGGTCATACAATGAGCAGTTCTTC. It codes for CASSLDRSYNEQFF.

This chain connects TRBV29-1 to TRBJ2-7; the match to TRBD1 covers 11 bases. Trimming removed 7 bases from V and 1 base from J; junction bases left unmatched: 9. The germline CDR1 and CDR2 sequences are SQVTM and ANQGSEA. The length of the CDR3 is 15 residues. CDR3 nucleotide sequence: TGCAGCGCAAACACCGGGACAGGGGGATCCTACGAGCAGTACTTC. This translates into CSANTGTGGSYEQYF.

The V call is TRBV9, the J call TRBJ2-1, with a tentative D call TRBD1 (6 bases). With 0 bases removed from V and 4 bases from J, the gap between germline ends came to 14 bases. The CDR3 spans 16 residues. Germline loops: CDR1 SGDLS, CDR2 YYNGEE. Written as DNA, the CDR3 is TGTGCCAGCAGCGTAGGGGGGCTAGAGGGTTACAATGAGCAGTTCTTC. It translates to CASSVGGLEGYNEQFF.

The chain couples TRBV5-1 to TRBJ1-3; D gene ambiguous. Trimming removed 0 bases at V and 0 bases at J, with 7 bases between. Germline CDR1 SGHRS, CDR2 YFSETQ. The CDR3 consists of 15 residues. The CDR3 loop reads CASSLGAISGNTIYF. CDR3 bases: TGCGCCAGCAGCTTGGGAGCTATCTCTGGAAACACCATATATTTT.

V is TRBV15 and J is TRBJ2-2; D perhaps matches TRBD1 (6 bases). The length of the CDR3 is 13 residues. The V end was cut by 4 bases, the J end by 5 bases, with 8 bases between. Germline-derived CDR1 and CDR2 are LNHNV and YYDKDF (reference sequence). Here the CDR3 DNA reads TGTGCCACCAGCAATCAGGGGACCGGGGAGCTGTTTTTT. This gives the protein CATSNQGTGELFF.

CDR3 coding DNA: TGTGCCAGCAGCAGGACAGGGGGATTCTCCTACGAGCAGTACTTC. Its protein is CASSRTGGFSYEQYF. The chain is built from TRBV6-1 and TRBJ2-7, with 10 nucleotides matching TRBD1. Germline-derived CDR1 and CDR2 are MNHNS and SASEGT. V trimming: 6 bases; J trimming: 0 bases; junction bases outside the gene matches: 5. The CDR3 spans 15 residues.

This clone appeared a single time. This chain joins TRBV6-1 and TRBJ1-1; tentative D call: TRBD1 (6 bases). V lost 1 base and J lost 0, with 9 bases in between. This CDR3 is 15 amino acids long. CDR1 is MNHNS, CDR2 SASEGT, per germline. The CDR3 here is CASSEEGGMNTEAFF. CDR3 nucleotide sequence: TGTGCCAGCAGTGAAGAGGGGGGGATGAACACTGAAGCTTTCTTT.

J is TRBJ2-2 and V is TRBV30, with D unclear. V dropped 1 base and J dropped 5 bases, with 17 bases sitting between them. The CDR3 has 16 amino acids. Germline values: CDR1 GTSNPN, CDR2 SVGIG (reference sequence). The CDR3 DNA sequence: TGTGCCTGGAGTGGCCTCGGGTCTTTCCCGACCGGGGAGCTGTTTTTT. It specifies CAWSGLGSFPTGELFF.